This T cell receptor (beta chain) appears in the sequencing data of a study of blood T cell repertoires in COVID-19. Study background: Sample material is recorded as cDNA or gDNA derived from T cells, B-cell-depleted T cells, or PBMCs.

Assay used: immunoSEQ multiplex PCR; TCRdb lists only in-frame clones, some missing. The table has 200,000 to 250,000 clones, 86% seen once. Clinical history reported by participants formed the basis on which cohorts were assigned. The V end lost 5 bases, the J end lost 0 bases, and 8 bases lay between the germline ends. Germline V CDR1 and CDR2: LGHDT, YNNKEL (reference sequence). The CDR3 covers 14 residues. This chain connects TRBV3-1 (or the pseudogene TRBV3-2) to TRBJ2-4; D may be TRBD2 (6 bases). The sample comprised PBMCs or T cells enriched from blood (not recorded which). The source of this sequence is a woman in her 30s who had been exposed to COVID-19. This chain's CDR3 is CASSGGIAKNIQYF. For the CDR3, the DNA is TGTGCCAGCAGCGGAGGGATAGCCAAAAACATTCAGTACTTC.